This T cell receptor (beta chain) was sequenced in a study of T cell repertoires in cytomegalovirus infection. Overall study: Indicated by public TCR beta signatures were CMV infection and matching HLA type. Study conclusions and caveats: Within the response measured ex vivo, HLA-C-restricted CMV-specific TCR beta clonotypes were dominant.

J was trimmed by 6 bases and V by 9 bases; bases with no gene match: 19. The CDR3 consists of 16 residues. Germline CDR1 and CDR2: SNHLY and FYNNEI. Notes on this clonotype: Its antigen is not known.

TCRdb called the reads again in MiXCR, with one record for every CDR3 protein. The top ten hold about a quarter of the sample, which has 150,000 to 200,000 distinct CDR3 sequences, about 15% seen once. The clonotype comes from a human donor in good health (CMV status not recorded). Some clones in this sample may be carry-over from other donors' samples. Sequencing was performed on PBMCs. The rearrangement uses TRBV2 and TRBJ1-2; 7 bases map to TRBD1. CDR3 loop: CASSGRGRGREDGYTF. In DNA, the CDR3 is TGTGCCAGTAGCGGGAGAGGAAGGGGGCGCGAAGATGGCTACACCTTC.